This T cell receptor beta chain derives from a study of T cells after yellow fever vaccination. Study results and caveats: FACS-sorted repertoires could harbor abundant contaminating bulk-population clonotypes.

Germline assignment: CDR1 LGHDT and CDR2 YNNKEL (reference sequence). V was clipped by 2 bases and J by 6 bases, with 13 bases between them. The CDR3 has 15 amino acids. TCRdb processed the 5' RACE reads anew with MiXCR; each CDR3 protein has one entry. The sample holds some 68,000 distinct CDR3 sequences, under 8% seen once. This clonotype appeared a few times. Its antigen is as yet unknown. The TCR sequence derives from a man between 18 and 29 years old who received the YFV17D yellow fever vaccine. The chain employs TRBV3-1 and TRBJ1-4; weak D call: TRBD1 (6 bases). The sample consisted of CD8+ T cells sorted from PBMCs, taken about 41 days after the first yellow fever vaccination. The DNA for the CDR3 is TGTGCCAGCAGCCAACCACAGGGTCGGGATGAAAAACTGTTTTTT. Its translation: CASSQPQGRDEKLFF.